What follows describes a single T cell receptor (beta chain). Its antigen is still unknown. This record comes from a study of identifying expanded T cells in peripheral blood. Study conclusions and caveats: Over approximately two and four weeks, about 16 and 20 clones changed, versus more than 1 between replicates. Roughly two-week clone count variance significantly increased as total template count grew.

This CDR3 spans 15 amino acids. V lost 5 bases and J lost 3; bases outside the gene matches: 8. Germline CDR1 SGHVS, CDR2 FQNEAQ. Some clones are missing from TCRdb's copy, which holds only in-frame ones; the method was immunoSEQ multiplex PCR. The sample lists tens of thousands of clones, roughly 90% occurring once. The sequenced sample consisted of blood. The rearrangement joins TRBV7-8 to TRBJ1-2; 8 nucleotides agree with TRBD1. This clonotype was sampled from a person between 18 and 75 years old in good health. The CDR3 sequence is CASSPRSGGDYGYTF. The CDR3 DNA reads TGTGCCAGCAGCCCCCGGTCAGGGGGCGACTATGGCTACACCTTC.